The 16 T cell receptor beta chains reported below all come from one sample, sequenced in a study of cytomegalovirus exposure and HLA in healthy donors. In the PCR, 60 Vbeta and 13 Jbeta primers were used. Profiling relied on immunoSEQ multiplex PCR, and the TCRdb table lists in-frame clones only, not all of them. The sample lists about 73,000 clones, 67% occurring once. Sample: PBMCs. The receptors stem from a woman in her forties or fifties in good health and CMV-seropositive.

The rearrangement uses TRBV5-6 and TRBJ2-3, with 10 bases lining up with TRBD2. The trim removed 0 bases at V and 6 bases at J, leaving 4 bases unmatched. The germline gives CDR1 SGHDT, CDR2 YYEEEE. This CDR3 has 15 residues. For the CDR3, the DNA is TGTGCCAGCAGCTTGGAACTAGCGGGGTGGGATACGCAGTATTTT. This gives the protein CASSLELAGWDTQYF.

This clone was picked up a small number of times. The chain links TRBV7-9 to TRBJ2-3; 13 positions match TRBD2. The J segment lost 5 bases and the V segment lost 5 bases, leaving 7 bases of the junction unmatched. CDR1 and CDR2 (germline): SEHNR, FQNEAQ (reference sequence). The CDR3 is 16 amino acids. The CDR3 nucleotides read TGTGCCAGCAGCCAGACTAGCGGGGGGCATATAGATACGCAGTATTTT. Its translation: CASSQTSGGHIDTQYF.

The genes are TRBV14 and TRBJ2-2; D possibly corresponds to TRBD2 (6 bases). Germline loops: CDR1 SGHDN, CDR2 FVKESK. The CDR3 has 14 amino acids. Between the trimmed V and J ends, which lost 1 base and 6 bases, there was a span of 9 bases. The CDR3 DNA follows: TGTGCCAGCAGCCAAGTGCCGGGGGCCGGGGAGCTGTTTTTT. The encoded protein is CASSQVPGAGELFF.

The genes are TRBV7-6 and TRBJ1-4, with D tentatively TRBD1 (6 bases). Germline CDR1 SGHVS, CDR2 FNYEAQ. CDR3 length equals 14 residues. The V gene lost 4 bases and the J gene lost 7 bases, with 13 bases spanning the gap. The CDR3 loop reads CASSWTATGEKLFF. CDR3 DNA: TGTGCCAGCAGCTGGACAGCGACGGGTGAAAAACTGTTTTTT.

This clone was picked up a small number of times. V and J are TRBV4-2 and TRBJ1-2; 7 nucleotides align to TRBD1. The CDR3 totals 14 residues. The V gene end was trimmed by 4 bases and the J gene end by 7 bases; junction bases not matched to a gene: 9. Germline V gives CDR1 LGHNA, CDR2 YNFKEQ. The CDR3 sequence: CASSPKRDSLGYTF. CDR3 bases: TGTGCCAGCAGCCCCAAGAGGGACAGCCTTGGCTACACCTTC.

In its sample, this clone was seen once. Written as DNA, the CDR3 is TGTGCCAGCAGCGTAAGCGGGGGGCACAATGAGCAGTTCTTC. Translation: CASSVSGGHNEQFF. The V and J genes are TRBV9 and TRBJ2-1; the match to TRBD2 covers 9 bases. There are 14 residues in the CDR3. The junction had 1 base not matched to a gene; V was cut back by 1 base and J by 5 bases. Looked up from germline, CDR1 is SGDLS and CDR2 is YYNGEE.

The chain carries TRBV5-1 and TRBJ1-4, with 8 bases fitting TRBD1. With 6 bases clipped from V and 0 bases from J, the junction kept 1 base outside the gene matches. Per germline, CDR1 SGHRS and CDR2 YFSETQ. This CDR3 is built from 14 residues. CDR3 bases: TGCGCCAGCAAACAGGGGGCAACTAATGAAAAACTGTTTTTT. It yields the protein CASKQGATNEKLFF.

The chain is built from TRBV5-4 and TRBJ2-5; TRBD2 matches at 16 bases. The CDR3 covers 17 residues. After removal of 3 bases from V and 4 bases from J, the junction contained 6 bases not matched to a gene. The V gene's germline CDR1 is SGHNT and CDR2 YYREEE (reference sequence). Here the CDR3 reads CASSSGTSGGGLETQYF. CDR3 sequence (DNA): TGTGCCAGCAGCTCCGGGACTAGCGGGGGGGGTTTAGAGACCCAGTACTTC.

The sample holds a few counts of this clone. The chain combines TRBV11-2 with TRBJ1-1, with D perhaps matching TRBD1 (5 bases). The CDR3 runs 17 residues. Trimming removed 1 base from V and 0 bases from J, with 15 bases in between. Germline CDR1 is SGHAT and CDR2 is FQNNGV. CDR3 region: CASSLVGVRIMNTEAFF. In DNA form, the CDR3 reads TGTGCCAGCAGCTTAGTAGGGGTGCGGATTATGAACACTGAAGCTTTCTTT.

The chain employs TRBV7-3 and TRBJ1-6, with D possibly matching TRBD1 (6 bases). Trimming took off 1 base at V and 7 bases at J, with 14 bases between the two ends. Germline loops: CDR1 SGHTA, CDR2 FQGTGA. The CDR3 sequence is 16 residues long. The CDR3 loop is CASSLRPPGDNSPLHF. Written as DNA, the CDR3 is TGTGCCAGCAGCTTAAGGCCCCCAGGGGACAATTCACCCCTCCACTTT.

The chain combines TRBV27 with TRBJ2-7; TRBD2 is a possible D gene (5 bases). Germline CDR1 and CDR2: MNHEY and SMNVEV (reference sequence). V lost 4 bases and J 11 bases, leaving 12 bases between the germline ends. This CDR3 comprises 11 residues. The CDR3: CASSSRGKEYF. CDR3 DNA: TGTGCCAGCAGTTCACGGGGAAAGGAGTACTTC.

This chain connects TRBV5-1 to TRBJ1-1; 7 bases agree with TRBD1. Germline trimming cut 3 bases from V and 0 bases from J; bases unmatched to any gene: 8. The CDR3 totals 16 residues. Germline V gene data show CDR1 as SGHRS and CDR2 as YFSETQ. The CDR3, as DNA: TGCGCCAGCAGCTCACGACGGGACAGACTGAACACTGAAGCTTTCTTT. Its protein is CASSSRRDRLNTEAFF.

Comment on this clone: One junction end does not reproduce the germline sequence, and a read error may be involved. The rearrangement joins TRBV7-9 to TRBJ1-1, with unresolved D. There are 16 residues in the CDR3. Germline V gives CDR1 SEHNR, CDR2 FQNEAQ (reference sequence). CDR3 bases: TGTTCCAGCAGCTCCAACTTCGAGGGTTTTGGAACTGAAGCTTTCTTT. This translates into CSSSSNFEGFGTEAFF.

This clone showed up just once. The rearrangement uses TRBV5-6 and TRBJ2-2; no definite D call. The CDR3 sequence is 11 residues long. In germline, CDR1 is SGHDT, CDR2 YYEEEE. V lost 2 bases to trimming and J lost 7 bases, with 3 bases between them. CDR3 coding DNA: TGTGCCAGCAGCTTCGGCGGGGAGCTGTTTTTT. Its protein is CASSFGGELFF.

The chain is built from TRBV4-1 and TRBJ2-1; TRBD1 might be the D (6 bases). Deletions cut 8 bases from V and 6 bases from J, with 26 bases between. Looked up from germline, CDR1 is MGHRA and CDR2 is YSYEKL. This CDR3 comprises 17 residues. In DNA, the CDR3 is TGCGCCAGCTCGCCAAAACAGGGAAGGGTGACGGGCAATGAGCAGTTCTTC. It codes for CASSPKQGRVTGNEQFF.

This rearrangement joins TRBV11-2 to TRBJ1-2; D unclear. This CDR3 comprises 13 residues. V lost 5 bases to trimming and J lost 5 bases, with 12 bases between them. Germline assignment: CDR1 SGHAT and CDR2 FQNNGV. The CDR3 here is CASSPSGFYGYTF. Written as DNA, the CDR3 is TGTGCCAGCAGCCCCTCGGGGTTTTATGGCTACACCTTC.